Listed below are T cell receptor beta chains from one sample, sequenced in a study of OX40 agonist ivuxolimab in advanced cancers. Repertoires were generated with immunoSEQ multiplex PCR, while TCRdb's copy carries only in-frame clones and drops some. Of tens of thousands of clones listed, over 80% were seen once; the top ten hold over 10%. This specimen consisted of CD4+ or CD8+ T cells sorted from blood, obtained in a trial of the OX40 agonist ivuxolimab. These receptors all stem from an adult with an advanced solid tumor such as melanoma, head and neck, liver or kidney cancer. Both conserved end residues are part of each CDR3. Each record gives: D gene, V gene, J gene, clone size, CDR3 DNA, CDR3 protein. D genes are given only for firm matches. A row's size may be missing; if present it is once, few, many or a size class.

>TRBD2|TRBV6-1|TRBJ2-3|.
TGTGCCAGCAGGAGAGCGGGAATTAGCACAGATACGCAGTATTTT
CASRRAGISTDTQYF
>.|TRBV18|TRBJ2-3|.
TGTGCCAGCTCAGGAGGGGCTAGCACAGATACGCAGTATTTT
CASSGGASTDTQYF
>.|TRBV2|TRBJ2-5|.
TGTGCCAGCAGTGAACAGGGGGGCCGAGAGACCCAGTACTTC
CASSEQGGRETQYF
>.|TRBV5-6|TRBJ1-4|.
TGTGCCAGCAGCTTGGATGAAAAACTGTTTTTT
CASSLDEKLFF
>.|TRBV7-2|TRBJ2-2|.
TGTGCCAGCAGCCATCCCTGGGGGATTCTCGCGAACACCGGGGAGCTGTTTTTT
CASSHPWGILANTGELFF
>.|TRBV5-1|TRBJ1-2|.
TGCGCCAGCAGCTATATCGGCGAGGGCGGCTACACCTTC
CASSYIGEGGYTF
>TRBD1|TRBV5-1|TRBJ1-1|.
TGCGCCAGCAGCTTGTTCCCGGGACAGGGGAACACTGAAGCTTTCTTT
CASSLFPGQGNTEAFF
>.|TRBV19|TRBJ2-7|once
TGTGCCAGTAGGGGGACGAGGGCTCCAGACGAGCAGTACTTC
CASRGTRAPDEQYF
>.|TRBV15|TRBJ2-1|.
TGTGCCACCAGCAGAGTCGGCTACAATGAGCAGTTCTTC
CATSRVGYNEQFF
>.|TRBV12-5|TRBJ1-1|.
TGTGCTAGTGCCCCGGAGACCAACACTGAAGCTTTCTTT
CASAPETNTEAFF
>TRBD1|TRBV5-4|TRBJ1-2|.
TGTGCCAGCAGCGCGGGACAGGTCTATGGCTACACCTTC
CASSAGQVYGYTF
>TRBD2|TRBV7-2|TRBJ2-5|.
TGTGCCAGCAGCCCCGACTTGGCGGGGGGCCTAAAACAAGAGACCCAGTACTTC
CASSPDLAGGLKQETQYF
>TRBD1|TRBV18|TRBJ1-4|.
TGTGCCAGCTCACCACGCGGGACAGCCGATGAAAAACTGTTTTTT
CASSPRGTADEKLFF
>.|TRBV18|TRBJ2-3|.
TGTGCCAGCTCACCACCCCCCACCGATCTAGATACGCAGTATTTT
CASSPPPTDLDTQYF
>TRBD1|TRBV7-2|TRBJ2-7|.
TGTGCCAGCAGCCCGGGACAGGGCCCGTACGAGCAGTACTTC
CASSPGQGPYEQYF